One and the same sample provided the 5 T cell receptor beta chains below, sequenced in a study of T cells in Graves' hyperthyroidism and ophthalmopathy (dated by TCRdb to the late 2010s). The library was made by multiplex PCR. Sequencing instrument: Illumina HiSeq 2000. TCR beta CDR3 regions were amplified from RNA transcripts. For the first round of RT-PCR on the TCR CDR3, the HTBI primer set was used together with the Qiagen OneStep RT-PCR kit. Starting from the raw public reads, TCRdb applied fastp trimming at Q25, assembled clones with MiXCR and retained in-frame beta chains. Rows matching on CDR3 protein sequence are summarized as one entry with the most common DNA and genes. This sample has about 840,000 distinct CDR3 sequences in its table, and roughly 37% of those were observed once. 8% to 9% of the sample comes from the top ten. Material for sequencing was blood. All receptors come from a young man with Graves' hyperthyroidism.

This clonotype was observed a handful of times. One end of the junction varies from germline; a read error may be responsible. J is TRBJ1-6 and V is TRBV13, with TRBD1 matching 12 bases. CDR1 and CDR2 (germline): PRHDT, FYEKMQ (reference sequence). The CDR3 sequence is 17 residues long. The CDR3 is CASTQEGQGAYNSALHF. The CDR3, as DNA: TGTGCCAGCACCCAAGAGGGACAGGGGGCATATAATTCAGCCCTCCACTTT.

This chain uses TRBV18 with TRBJ2-7, with D possibly being TRBD1 (5 bases). Per the germline V gene, CDR1 is KGHSH and CDR2 is LQKENI. The CDR3 covers 16 residues. V was pared by 0 bases and J by 0 bases, with 12 bases between. CDR3 DNA: TGTGCCAGCTCACCACCGATAGGGGCAAACTCCTACGAGCAGTACTTC. Its protein product is CASSPPIGANSYEQYF.

This clonotype was seen at least ten times. The chain uses TRBV25-1 and TRBJ2-5; D is unclear. Per germline, CDR1 MGHDK and CDR2 SYGVNS. The CDR3 has 15 amino acids. Trimming shortened V by 3 bases and J by 4 bases, and 15 bases separated the two germline ends. CDR3 residues: CASSEVGGRRETQYF. The CDR3 DNA follows: TGTGCCAGCAGTGAGGTAGGCGGTAGGAGAGAGACCCAGTACTTC.

This chain uses TRBV5-4 with TRBJ1-6, with D unclear. This CDR3 contains 12 residues. The V end was cut by 6 bases, the J end by 8 bases, with 9 bases between. Germline V lookup: CDR1 SGHNT, CDR2 YYREEE (reference sequence). CDR3 protein: CASNSGDSPLHF. The CDR3 DNA reads TGTGCCAGCAACAGTGGGGATTCACCCCTCCACTTT.

This chain connects TRBV20-1 to TRBJ1-5; D not certain. There are 13 residues in the CDR3. Germline V gene lookup returns CDR1 DFQATT and CDR2 SNEGSKA (reference sequence). Trimming stripped 3 bases from V and 0 bases from J, with 6 bases between. CDR3 DNA sequence: TGCAGTGCTAGTCCCCATAGCAATCAGCCCCAGCATTTT. Amino acids: CSASPHSNQPQHF.